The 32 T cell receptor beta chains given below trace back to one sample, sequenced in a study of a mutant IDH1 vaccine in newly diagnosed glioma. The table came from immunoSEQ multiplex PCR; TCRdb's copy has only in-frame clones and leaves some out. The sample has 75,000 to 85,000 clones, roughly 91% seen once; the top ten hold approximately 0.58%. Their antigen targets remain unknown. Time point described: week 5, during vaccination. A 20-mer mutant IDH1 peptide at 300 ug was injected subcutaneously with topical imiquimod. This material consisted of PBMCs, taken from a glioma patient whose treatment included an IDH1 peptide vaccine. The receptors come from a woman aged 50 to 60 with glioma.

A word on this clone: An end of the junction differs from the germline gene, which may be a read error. The CDR3 DNA is TGCAGCGTCGAAGACAGTGGGGTCGTCCTGACTTTC. Its translation: CSVEDSGVVLTF. The J gene is TRBJ2-6, the V gene TRBV29-1; possibly TRBD1 for D (5 bases). The germline V gene encodes CDR1 SQVTM and CDR2 ANQGSEA. The CDR3 has 12 amino acids.

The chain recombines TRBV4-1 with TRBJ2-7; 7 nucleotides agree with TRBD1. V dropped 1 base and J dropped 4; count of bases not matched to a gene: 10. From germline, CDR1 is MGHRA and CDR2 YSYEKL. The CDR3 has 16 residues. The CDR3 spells CASSQAHRGSSYEQYF. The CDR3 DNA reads TGCGCCAGCAGCCAAGCCCACAGGGGCTCGTCGTACGAGCAGTACTTC.

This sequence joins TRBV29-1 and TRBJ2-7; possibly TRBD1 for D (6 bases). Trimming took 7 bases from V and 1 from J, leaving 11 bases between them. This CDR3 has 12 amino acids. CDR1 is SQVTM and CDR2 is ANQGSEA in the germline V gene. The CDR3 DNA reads TGCAGCGCCATGGGGGCATCCTACGAGCAGTACTTC. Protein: CSAMGASYEQYF.

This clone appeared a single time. CDR3 sequence: CASSLTGPGELFF. The DNA for the CDR3 is TGTGCCAGCAGTTTAACGGGACCCGGGGAGCTGTTTTTT. This chain uses TRBV28 with TRBJ2-2; D possibly matches TRBD1 or TRBD2 (5 bases each). V gave up 2 bases and J gave up 6 bases, with 7 bases separating them. This CDR3 comprises 13 residues. CDR1 and CDR2 (germline): MDHEN, SYDVKM. The full variable domain, rest sourced from reference TRBV28 and TRBJ2-2, is DVKVTQSSRYLVKRTGEKVFLECVQDMDHENMFWYRQDPGLGLRLIYFSYDVKMKEKGDIPEGYSVSREKKERFSLILESASTNQTSMYLCASSLTGPGELFFGEGSRLTVL.

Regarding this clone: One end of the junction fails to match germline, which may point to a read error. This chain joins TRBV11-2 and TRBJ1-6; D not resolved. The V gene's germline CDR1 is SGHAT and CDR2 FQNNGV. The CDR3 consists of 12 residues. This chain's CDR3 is CASSSHNSPLHF. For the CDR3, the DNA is TGTGCCAGCAGCTCCCATAATTCACCCCTCCACTTT.

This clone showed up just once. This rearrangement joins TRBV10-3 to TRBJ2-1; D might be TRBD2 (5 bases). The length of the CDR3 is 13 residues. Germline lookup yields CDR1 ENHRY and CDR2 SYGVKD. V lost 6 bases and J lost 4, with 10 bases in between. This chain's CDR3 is CAISVTGYNEQFF. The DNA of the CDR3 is TGTGCCATCAGCGTAACGGGGTACAATGAGCAGTTCTTC.

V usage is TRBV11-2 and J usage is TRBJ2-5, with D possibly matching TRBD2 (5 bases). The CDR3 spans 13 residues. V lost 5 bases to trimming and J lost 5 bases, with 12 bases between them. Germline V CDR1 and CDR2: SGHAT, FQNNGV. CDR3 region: CASSRTVSETQYF. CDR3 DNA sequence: TGTGCCAGCAGCCGGACTGTCTCGGAGACCCAGTACTTC.

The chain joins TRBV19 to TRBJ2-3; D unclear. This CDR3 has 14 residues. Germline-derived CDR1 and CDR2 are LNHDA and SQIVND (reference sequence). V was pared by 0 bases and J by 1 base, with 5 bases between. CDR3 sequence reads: CASSIDRGTDTQYF. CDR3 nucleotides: TGTGCCAGTAGTATAGATCGGGGCACAGATACGCAGTATTTT.

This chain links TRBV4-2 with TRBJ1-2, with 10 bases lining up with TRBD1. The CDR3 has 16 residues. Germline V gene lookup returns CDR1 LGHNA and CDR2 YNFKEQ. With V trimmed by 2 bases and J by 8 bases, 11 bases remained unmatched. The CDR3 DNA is TGTGCCAGCAGCCAACTATGGGACAGGGGCGCCGAGGGCTACACCTTC. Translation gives CASSQLWDRGAEGYTF.

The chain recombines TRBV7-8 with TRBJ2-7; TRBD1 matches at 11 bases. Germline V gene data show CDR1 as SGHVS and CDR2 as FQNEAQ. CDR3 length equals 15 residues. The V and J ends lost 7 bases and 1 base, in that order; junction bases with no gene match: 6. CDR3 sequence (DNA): TGTGCCAGCACCTGGGACAGGGGGGGATCCTACGAGCAGTACTTC. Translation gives CASTWDRGGSYEQYF.

CDR3 coding DNA: TGTGCCAGCAAACCGGGACAGGGGTGGCCTGAAGCTTTCTTT. This translates into CASKPGQGWPEAFF. V and J are TRBV27 and TRBJ1-1; 10 bases agree with TRBD1. With 7 bases clipped from V and 6 bases from J, the junction kept 8 bases outside the gene matches. The germline V gene encodes CDR1 MNHEY and CDR2 SMNVEV (reference sequence). This CDR3 is 14 amino acids long.

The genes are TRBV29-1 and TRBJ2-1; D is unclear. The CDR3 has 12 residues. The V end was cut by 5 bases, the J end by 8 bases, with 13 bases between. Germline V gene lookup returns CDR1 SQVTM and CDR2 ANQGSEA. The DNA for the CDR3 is TGCAGCGTTTCCTGGTCAAGCGATGAGCAGTTCTTC. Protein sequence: CSVSWSSDEQFF.

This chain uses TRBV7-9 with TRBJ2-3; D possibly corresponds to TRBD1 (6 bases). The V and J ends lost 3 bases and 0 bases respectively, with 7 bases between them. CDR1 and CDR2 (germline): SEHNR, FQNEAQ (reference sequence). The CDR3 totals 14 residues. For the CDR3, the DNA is TGTGCCAGCAGCTTCGGACAGAGCACAGATACGCAGTATTTT. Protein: CASSFGQSTDTQYF.

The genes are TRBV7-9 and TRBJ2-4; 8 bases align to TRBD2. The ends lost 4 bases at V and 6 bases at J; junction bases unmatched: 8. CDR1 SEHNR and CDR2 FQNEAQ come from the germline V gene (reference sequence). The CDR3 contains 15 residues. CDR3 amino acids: CASSYRRGGGNIQYF. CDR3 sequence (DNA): TGTGCCAGCAGCTACCGTCGGGGGGGCGGAAACATTCAGTACTTC.

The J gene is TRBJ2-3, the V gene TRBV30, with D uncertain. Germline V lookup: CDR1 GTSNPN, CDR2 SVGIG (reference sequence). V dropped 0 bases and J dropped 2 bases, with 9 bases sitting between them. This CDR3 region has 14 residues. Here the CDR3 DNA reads TGTGCCTGGAGTGTAAACTCTCCCACAGATACGCAGTATTTT. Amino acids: CAWSVNSPTDTQYF.

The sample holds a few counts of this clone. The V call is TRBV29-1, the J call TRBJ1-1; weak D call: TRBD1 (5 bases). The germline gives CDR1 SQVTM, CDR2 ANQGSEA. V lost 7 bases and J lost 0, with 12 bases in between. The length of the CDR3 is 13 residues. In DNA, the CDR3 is TGCAGCGCCAGGGACGGAATGAACACTGAAGCTTTCTTT. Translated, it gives CSARDGMNTEAFF.

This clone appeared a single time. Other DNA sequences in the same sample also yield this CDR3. DNA of the CDR3: TGTGCCAGCACGGCAGTCGCAACTAATGAAAAACTGTTTTTT. Amino acids: CASTAVATNEKLFF. The rearrangement links TRBV2 to TRBJ1-4; unclear D gene. Germline V CDR1 and CDR2: SNHLY, FYNNEI. The CDR3 totals 14 residues. Trimming removed 7 bases from V and 0 bases from J, with 9 bases in between.

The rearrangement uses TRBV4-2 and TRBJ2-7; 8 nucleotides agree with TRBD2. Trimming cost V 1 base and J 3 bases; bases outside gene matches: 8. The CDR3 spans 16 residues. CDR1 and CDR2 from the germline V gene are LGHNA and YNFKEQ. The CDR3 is CASSQAPGGGGYEQYF. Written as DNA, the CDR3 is TGTGCCAGCAGCCAAGCCCCCGGGGGGGGAGGCTACGAGCAGTACTTC.

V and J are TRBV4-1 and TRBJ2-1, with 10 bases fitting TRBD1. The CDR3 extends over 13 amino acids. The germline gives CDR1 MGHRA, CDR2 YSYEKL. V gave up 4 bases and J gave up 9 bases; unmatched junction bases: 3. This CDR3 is CASSPRTGGEQFF. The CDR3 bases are TGCGCCAGCAGCCCTCGGACAGGGGGTGAGCAGTTCTTC.

CDR3 DNA: TGCGCCAGCAGTGAGAATGGGGGAAGTGAGCAGTTCTTC. Translating it yields CASSENGGSEQFF. The J gene is TRBJ2-1, the V gene TRBV10-1; D is perhaps TRBD1 or TRBD2 (5 bases each). Germline CDR1 is WNHNN and CDR2 is SYGVQD (reference sequence). The length of the CDR3 is 13 residues. The V end lost 2 bases, the J end lost 9 bases, and 11 bases lay between the germline ends.

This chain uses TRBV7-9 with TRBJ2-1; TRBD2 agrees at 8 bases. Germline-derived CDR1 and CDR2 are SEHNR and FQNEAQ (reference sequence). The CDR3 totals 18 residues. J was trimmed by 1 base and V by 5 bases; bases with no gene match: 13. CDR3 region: CASSPTSAPKLSYNEQFF. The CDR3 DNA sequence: TGTGCCAGCAGCCCGACTAGCGCCCCCAAACTATCCTACAATGAGCAGTTCTTC.

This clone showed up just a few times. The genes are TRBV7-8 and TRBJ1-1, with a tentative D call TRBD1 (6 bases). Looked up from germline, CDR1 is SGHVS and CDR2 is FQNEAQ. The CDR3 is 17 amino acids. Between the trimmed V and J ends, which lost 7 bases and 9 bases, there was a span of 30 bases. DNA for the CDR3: TGTGCCAGCACCCCGGGTCACAGGGCCTCACGGACGGTGAAAGCTTTCTTT. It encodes CASTPGHRASRTVKAFF.

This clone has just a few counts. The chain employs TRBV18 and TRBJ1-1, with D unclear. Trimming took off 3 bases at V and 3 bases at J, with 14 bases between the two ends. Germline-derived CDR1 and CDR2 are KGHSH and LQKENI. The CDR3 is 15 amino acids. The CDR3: CASSPFGGLDTEAFF. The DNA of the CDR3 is TGTGCCAGCTCACCGTTCGGAGGGCTGGACACTGAAGCTTTCTTT.

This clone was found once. The CDR3 DNA follows: TGTGCCAGCAGTTACAAGGCAACCCCGAACACCGGGGAGCTGTTTTTT. Its translation: CASSYKATPNTGELFF. The chain joins TRBV6-5 to TRBJ2-2; D ambiguous. There are 16 residues in the CDR3. Trimming stripped 2 bases from V and 0 bases from J, with 10 bases between. From germline, CDR1 is MNHEY and CDR2 SVGAGI.

CDR3 loop: CASADGRGGPFTDTQYF. The CDR3 region has the DNA TGTGCCAGCGCCGATGGACGCGGGGGCCCCTTCACAGATACGCAGTATTTT. The gene calls are TRBV27 and TRBJ2-3, with D maybe TRBD2 (7 bases). This CDR3 comprises 17 residues. The V gene lost 8 bases and the J gene lost 2 bases, with 23 bases spanning the gap. From germline, CDR1 is MNHEY and CDR2 SMNVEV (reference sequence).

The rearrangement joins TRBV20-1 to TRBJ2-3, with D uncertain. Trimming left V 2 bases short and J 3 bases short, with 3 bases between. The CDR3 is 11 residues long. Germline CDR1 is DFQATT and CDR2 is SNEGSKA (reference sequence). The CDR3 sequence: CSARQTDTQYF. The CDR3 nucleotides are TGCAGTGCTAGACAGACAGATACGCAGTATTTT.

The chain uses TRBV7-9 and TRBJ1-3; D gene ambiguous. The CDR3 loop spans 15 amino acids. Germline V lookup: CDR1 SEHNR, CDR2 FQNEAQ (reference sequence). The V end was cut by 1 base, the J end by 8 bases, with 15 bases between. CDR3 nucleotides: TGTGCCAGCAGCTTAGGTTCTCCTCCTCGGGACACCATATATTTT. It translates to CASSLGSPPRDTIYF.

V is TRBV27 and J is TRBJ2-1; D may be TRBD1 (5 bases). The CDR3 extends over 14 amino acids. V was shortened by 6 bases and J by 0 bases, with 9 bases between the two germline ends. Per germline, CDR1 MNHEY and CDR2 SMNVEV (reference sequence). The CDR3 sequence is CASRIRGSYNEQFF. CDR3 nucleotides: TGTGCCAGCAGGATTAGGGGCTCCTACAATGAGCAGTTCTTC.

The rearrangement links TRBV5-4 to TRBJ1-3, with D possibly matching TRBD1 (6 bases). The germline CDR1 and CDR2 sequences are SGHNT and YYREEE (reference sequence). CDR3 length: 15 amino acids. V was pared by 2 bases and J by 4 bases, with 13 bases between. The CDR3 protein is CASSLRGAAGNTIYF. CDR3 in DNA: TGTGCCAGCAGCTTAAGGGGGGCTGCGGGAAACACCATATATTTT.

CDR3 amino acids: CASRRQALGTDTQYF. CDR3 coding DNA: TGTGCCAGCAGAAGACAGGCGCTGGGGACAGATACGCAGTATTTT. The chain carries TRBV7-8 and TRBJ2-3; the D gene is possibly TRBD1 (6 bases). Germline CDR1 SGHVS, CDR2 FQNEAQ. V was cut by 6 bases and J by 3 bases, with 16 bases left in between. The CDR3 consists of 15 residues.

The CDR3 bases are TGCAGCGTTGATGGGGGGGGAGGGACTGAAGCTTTCTTT. Translated, it gives CSVDGGGGTEAFF. This chain links TRBV29-1 with TRBJ1-1, with a possible D match to TRBD1 (5 bases). CDR1 is SQVTM, CDR2 ANQGSEA, per germline. With 3 bases removed from V and 5 bases from J, the gap between germline ends came to 13 bases. The CDR3 extends over 13 amino acids.

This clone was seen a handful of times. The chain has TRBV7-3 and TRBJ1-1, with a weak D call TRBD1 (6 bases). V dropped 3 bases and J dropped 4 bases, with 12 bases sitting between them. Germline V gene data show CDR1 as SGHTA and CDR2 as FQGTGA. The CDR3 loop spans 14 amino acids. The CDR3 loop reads CASSFNRGSTEAFF. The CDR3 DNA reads TGTGCCAGCAGCTTTAATAGGGGGAGCACTGAAGCTTTCTTT.